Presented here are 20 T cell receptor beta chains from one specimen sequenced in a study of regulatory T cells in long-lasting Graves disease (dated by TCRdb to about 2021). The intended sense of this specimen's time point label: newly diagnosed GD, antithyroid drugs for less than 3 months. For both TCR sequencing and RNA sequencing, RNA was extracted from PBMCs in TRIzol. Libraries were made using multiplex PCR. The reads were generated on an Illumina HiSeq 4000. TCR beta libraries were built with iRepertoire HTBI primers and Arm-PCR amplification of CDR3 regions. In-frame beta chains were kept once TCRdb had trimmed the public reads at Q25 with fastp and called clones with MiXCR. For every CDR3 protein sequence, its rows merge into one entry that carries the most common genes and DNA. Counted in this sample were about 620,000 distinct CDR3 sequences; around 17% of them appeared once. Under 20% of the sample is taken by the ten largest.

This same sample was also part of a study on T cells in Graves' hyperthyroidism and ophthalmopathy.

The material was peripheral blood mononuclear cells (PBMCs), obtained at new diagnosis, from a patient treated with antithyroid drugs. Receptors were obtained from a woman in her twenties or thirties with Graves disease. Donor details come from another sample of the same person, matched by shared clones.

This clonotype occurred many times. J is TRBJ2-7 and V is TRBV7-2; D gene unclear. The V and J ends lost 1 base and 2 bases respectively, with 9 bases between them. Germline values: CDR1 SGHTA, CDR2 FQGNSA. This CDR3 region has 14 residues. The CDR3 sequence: CASSLGTGPYEQYF. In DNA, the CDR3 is TGTGCCAGCAGCTTAGGAACCGGACCCTACGAGCAGTACTTC.

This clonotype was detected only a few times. The CDR3 nucleotides read TGTGCCAGCAGCGAACGGCGACTAGCGGTAACCTACGAGCAGTACTTC. Protein: CASSERRLAVTYEQYF. The chain links TRBV3-1 to TRBJ2-7; TRBD2 matches 9 bases. V shed 5 bases, J shed 2 bases, and the junction held 10 bases outside the gene matches. The germline CDR1 and CDR2 sequences are LGHDT and YNNKEL (reference sequence). This CDR3 comprises 16 residues.

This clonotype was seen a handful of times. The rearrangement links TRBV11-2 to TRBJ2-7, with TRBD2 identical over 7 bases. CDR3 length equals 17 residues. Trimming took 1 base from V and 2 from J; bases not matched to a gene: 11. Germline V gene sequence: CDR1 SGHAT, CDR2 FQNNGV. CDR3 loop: CASSLGGGGSVTYEQYF. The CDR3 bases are TGTGCCAGCAGCTTAGGGGGCGGGGGTAGCGTTACCTACGAGCAGTACTTC.

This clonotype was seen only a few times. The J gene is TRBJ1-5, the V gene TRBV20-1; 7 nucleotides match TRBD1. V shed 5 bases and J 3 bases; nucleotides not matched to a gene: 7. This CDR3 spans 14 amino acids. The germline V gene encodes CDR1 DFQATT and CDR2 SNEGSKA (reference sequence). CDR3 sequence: CSASRDSDNQPQHF. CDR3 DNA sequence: TGCAGTGCTTCCCGGGACAGTGACAATCAGCCCCAGCATTTT.

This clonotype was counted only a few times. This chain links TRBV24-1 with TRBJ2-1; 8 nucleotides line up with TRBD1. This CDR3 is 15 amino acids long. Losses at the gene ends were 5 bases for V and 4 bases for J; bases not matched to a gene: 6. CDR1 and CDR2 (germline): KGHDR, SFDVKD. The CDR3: CATSGGTGQYNEQFF. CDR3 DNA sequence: TGTGCCACCAGTGGAGGGACAGGCCAATACAATGAGCAGTTCTTC.

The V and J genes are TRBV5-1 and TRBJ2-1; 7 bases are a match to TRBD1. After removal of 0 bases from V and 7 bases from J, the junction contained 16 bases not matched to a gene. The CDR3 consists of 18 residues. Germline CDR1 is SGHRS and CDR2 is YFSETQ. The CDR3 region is CASSLGGTTGLGGNEQFF. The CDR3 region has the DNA TGCGCCAGCAGCTTGGGGGGCACGACAGGGCTGGGCGGGAATGAGCAGTTCTTC.

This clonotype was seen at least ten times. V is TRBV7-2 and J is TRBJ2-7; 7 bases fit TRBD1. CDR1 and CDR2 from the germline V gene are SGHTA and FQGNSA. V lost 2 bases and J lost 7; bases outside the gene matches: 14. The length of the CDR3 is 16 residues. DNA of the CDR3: TGTGCCAGCAGCTTACACAGGGGACGCCGTACGGGGGAGCAGTACTTC. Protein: CASSLHRGRRTGEQYF.

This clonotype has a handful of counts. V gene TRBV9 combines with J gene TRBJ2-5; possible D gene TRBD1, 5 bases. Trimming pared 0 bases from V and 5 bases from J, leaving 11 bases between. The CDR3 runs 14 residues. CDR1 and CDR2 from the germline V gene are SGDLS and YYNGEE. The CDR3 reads CASSVAGFGETQYF. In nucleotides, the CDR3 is TGTGCCAGCAGCGTAGCAGGGTTTGGGGAGACCCAGTACTTC. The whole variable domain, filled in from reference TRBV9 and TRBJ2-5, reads DSGVTQTPKHLITATGQRVTLRCSPRSGDLSVYWYQQSLDQGLQFLIQYYNGEERAKGNILERFSAQQFPDLHSELNLSSLELGDSALYFCASSVAGFGETQYFGPGTRLLVL.

CDR3 sequence reads: CASSVWEAGELFF. The DNA for the CDR3 is TGTGCCAGCAGTGTCTGGGAAGCCGGGGAGCTGTTTTTT. The chain employs TRBV6-4 and TRBJ2-2; no clear D gene. Germline V gene lookup returns CDR1 MRHNA and CDR2 SNTAGT. The CDR3 is 13 residues long. Trimming pared 4 bases from V and 6 bases from J, leaving 9 bases between.

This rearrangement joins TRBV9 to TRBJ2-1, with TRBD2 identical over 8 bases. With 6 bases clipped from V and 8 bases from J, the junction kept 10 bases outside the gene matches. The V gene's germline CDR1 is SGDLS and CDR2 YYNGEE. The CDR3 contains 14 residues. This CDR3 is CASNRGGTMDEQFF. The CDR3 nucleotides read TGTGCCAGCAACCGGGGGGGTACAATGGATGAGCAGTTCTTC.

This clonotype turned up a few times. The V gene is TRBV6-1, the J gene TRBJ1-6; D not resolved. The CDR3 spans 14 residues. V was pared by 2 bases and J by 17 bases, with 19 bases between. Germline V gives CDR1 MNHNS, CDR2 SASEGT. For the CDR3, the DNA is TGTGCCAGCAGTGAACTAATCATTCCCAGACCATTCCACTTT. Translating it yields CASSELIIPRPFHF.

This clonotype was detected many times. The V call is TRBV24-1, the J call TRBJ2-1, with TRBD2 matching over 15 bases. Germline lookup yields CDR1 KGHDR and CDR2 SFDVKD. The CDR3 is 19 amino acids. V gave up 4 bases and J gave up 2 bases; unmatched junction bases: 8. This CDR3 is CATSDRGLAGGRAYNEQFF. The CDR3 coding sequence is TGTGCCACCAGTGACCGGGGACTAGCGGGAGGAAGGGCCTACAATGAGCAGTTCTTC.

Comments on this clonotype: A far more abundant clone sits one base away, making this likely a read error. CDR3 nucleotide sequence: TGTGCCATCAGTCCGGACAGGGGCGAGCAGTACTTC. Translated, it gives CAISPDRGEQYF. This rearrangement joins TRBV10-3 to TRBJ2-7; 9 bases agree with TRBD1. With 5 bases clipped from V and 6 bases from J, the junction kept 2 bases outside the gene matches. The CDR3 has 12 residues. Germline CDR1 ENHRY, CDR2 SYGVKD.

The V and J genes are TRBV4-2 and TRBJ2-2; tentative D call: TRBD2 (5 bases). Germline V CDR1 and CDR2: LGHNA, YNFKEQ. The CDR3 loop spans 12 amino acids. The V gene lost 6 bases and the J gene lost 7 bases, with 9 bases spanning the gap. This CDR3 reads CASRRDYGELFF. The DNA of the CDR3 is TGTGCCAGCAGGAGAGACTACGGGGAGCTGTTTTTT.

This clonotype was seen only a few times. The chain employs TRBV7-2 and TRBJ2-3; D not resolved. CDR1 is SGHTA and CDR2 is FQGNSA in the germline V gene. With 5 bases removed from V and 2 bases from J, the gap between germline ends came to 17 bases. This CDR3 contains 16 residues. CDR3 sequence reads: CASSLRLTYSTDTQYF. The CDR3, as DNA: TGTGCCAGCAGCCTCAGATTGACTTACTCCACAGATACGCAGTATTTT.

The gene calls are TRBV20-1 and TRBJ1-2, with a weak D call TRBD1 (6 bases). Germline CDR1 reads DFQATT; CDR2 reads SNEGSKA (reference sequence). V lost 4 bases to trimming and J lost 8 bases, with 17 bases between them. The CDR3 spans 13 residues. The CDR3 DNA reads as TGCAGTGCTACGGGGGGCCCCCCTTTAGGCTACACCTTC. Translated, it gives CSATGGPPLGYTF.

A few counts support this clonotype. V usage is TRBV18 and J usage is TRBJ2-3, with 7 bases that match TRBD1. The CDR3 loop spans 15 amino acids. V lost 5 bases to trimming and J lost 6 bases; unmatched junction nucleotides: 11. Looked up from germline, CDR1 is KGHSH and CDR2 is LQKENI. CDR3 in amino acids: CASSANRQGGDTQYF. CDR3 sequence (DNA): TGTGCCAGCTCAGCCAATAGACAGGGTGGCGATACGCAGTATTTT.

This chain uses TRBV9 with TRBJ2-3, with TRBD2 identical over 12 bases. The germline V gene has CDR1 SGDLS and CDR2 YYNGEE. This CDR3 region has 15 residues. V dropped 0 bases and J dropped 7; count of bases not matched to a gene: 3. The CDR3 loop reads CASSVGTSGINTQYF. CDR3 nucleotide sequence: TGTGCCAGCAGCGTAGGGACTAGCGGGATTAATACGCAGTATTTT.

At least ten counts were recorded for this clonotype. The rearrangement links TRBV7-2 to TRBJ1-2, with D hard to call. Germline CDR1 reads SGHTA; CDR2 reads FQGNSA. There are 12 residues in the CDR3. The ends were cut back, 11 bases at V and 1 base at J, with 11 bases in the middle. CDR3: CAGESLNYGYTF. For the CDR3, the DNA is TGTGCCGGAGAAAGTCTTAACTATGGCTACACCTTC. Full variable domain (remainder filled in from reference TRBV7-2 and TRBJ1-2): GAGVSQSPSNKVTEKGKDVELRCDPISGHTALYWYRQSLGQGLEFLIYFQGNSAPDKSGLPSDRFSAERTGGSVSTLTIQRTQQEDSAVYLCAGESLNYGYTFGSGTRLTVV.

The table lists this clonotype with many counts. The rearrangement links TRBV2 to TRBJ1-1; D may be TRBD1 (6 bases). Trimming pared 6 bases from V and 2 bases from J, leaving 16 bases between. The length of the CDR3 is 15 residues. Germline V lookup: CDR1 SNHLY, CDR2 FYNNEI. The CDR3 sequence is CASRVIGGGNTEAFF. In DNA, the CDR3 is TGTGCCAGCAGAGTGATAGGAGGGGGAAACACTGAAGCTTTCTTT.